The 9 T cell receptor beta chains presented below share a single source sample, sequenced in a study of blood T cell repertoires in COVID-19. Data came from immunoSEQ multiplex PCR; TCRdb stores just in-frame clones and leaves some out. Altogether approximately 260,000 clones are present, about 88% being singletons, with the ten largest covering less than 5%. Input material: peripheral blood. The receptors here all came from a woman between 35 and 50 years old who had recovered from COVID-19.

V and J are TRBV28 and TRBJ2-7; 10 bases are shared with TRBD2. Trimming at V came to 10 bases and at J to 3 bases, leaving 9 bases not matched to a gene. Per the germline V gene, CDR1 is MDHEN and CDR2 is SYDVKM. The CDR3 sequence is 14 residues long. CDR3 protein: CATQAGGPVYEQYV. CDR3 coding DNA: TGTGCCACCCAAGCGGGAGGGCCGGTCTACGAGCAGTACGTC.

Here the CDR3 DNA reads TGTGCCAGCAGCTTACGCGGAGCTCCCTACGAGCAGTACGTC. It translates to CASSLRGAPYEQYV. The chain joins TRBV5-4 to TRBJ2-7; D uncertain. V was cut by 2 bases and J by 2 bases, with 11 bases left in between. The CDR3 spans 14 residues. Germline CDR1 is SGHNT and CDR2 is YYREEE (reference sequence).

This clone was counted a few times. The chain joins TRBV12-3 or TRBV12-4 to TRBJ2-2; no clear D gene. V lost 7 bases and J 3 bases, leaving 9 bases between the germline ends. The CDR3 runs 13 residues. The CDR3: CASTQIYTGELFF. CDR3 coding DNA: TGTGCCAGCACACAGATATACACCGGGGAGCTGTTTTTT.

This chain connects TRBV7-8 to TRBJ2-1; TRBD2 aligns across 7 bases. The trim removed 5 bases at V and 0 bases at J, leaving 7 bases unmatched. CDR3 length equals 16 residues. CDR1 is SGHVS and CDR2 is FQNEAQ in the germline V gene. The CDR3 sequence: CASSTTPSGSYNEQFF. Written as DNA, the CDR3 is TGTGCCAGCAGCACAACCCCTAGCGGCTCCTACAATGAGCAGTTCTTC.

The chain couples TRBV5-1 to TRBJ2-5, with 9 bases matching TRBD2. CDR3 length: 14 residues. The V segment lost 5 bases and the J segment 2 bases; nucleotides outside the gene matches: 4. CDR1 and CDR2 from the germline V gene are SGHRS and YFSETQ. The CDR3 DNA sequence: TGCGCCAGCAGAGGAGCGGGGGGACAAGAGACCCAGTACTTC. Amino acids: CASRGAGGQETQYF.

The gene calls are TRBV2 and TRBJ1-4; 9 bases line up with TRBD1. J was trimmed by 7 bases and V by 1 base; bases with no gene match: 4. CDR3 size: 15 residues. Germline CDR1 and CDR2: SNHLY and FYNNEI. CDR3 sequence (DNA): TGTGCCAGCAGTGAAGACAGGGGGCCGGGTGAAAAACTGTTTTTT. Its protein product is CASSEDRGPGEKLFF.

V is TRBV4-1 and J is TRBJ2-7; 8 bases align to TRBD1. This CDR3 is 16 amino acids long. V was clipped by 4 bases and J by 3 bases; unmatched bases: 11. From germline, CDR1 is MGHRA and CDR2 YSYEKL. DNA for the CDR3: TGCGCCAGCAGCCCCGGGACAGGTGGAACCTACTACGAGCAGTACGTC. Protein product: CASSPGTGGTYYEQYV.

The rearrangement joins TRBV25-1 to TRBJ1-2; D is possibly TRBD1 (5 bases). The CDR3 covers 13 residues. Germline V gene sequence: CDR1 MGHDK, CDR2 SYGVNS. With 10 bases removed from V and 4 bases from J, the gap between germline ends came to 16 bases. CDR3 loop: CATQPPGPYGYTF. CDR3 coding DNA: TGTGCCACCCAGCCCCCAGGGCCCTATGGCTACACCTTC.

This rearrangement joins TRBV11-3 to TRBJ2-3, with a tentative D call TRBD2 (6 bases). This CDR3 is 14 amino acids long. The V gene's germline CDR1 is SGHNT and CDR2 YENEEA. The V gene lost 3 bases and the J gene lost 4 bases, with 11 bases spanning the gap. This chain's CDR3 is CASSFAGRPDTQYF. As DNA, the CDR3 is TGTGCCAGCAGCTTCGCGGGACGGCCAGATACGCAGTATTTT. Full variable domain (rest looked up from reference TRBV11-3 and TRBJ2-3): EAGVVQSPRYKIIEKKQPVAFWCNPISGHNTLYWYLQNLGQGPELLIRYENEEAVDDSQLPKDRFSAERLKGVDSTLKIQPAELGDSAVYLCASSFAGRPDTQYFGPGTRLTVL.